Presented here are 24 T cell receptor beta chains from one specimen sequenced in a study of blood T cells in healthy people across ages. The second PCR ran about 6 to 12 cycles with a sample-barcoded 5' primer and J-beta primers. MiXCR, run by TCRdb on the 5' RACE reads, gives a single entry per CDR3 protein. The repertoire consists of some 1,800,000 distinct CDR3 sequences, with 30% to 40% occurring once and the leading ten covering roughly 24%. Sequencing input: blood. These receptors were taken from a human donor in good health.

V gene TRBV25-1 combines with J gene TRBJ2-3; 7 bases fit TRBD2. V lost 3 bases and J lost 0; bases outside the gene matches: 6. The CDR3 contains 16 residues. Germline lookup yields CDR1 MGHDK and CDR2 SYGVNS. Written as DNA, the CDR3 is TGTGCCAGCAGTGAGTCCCTAGCGGAGAGCACAGATACGCAGTATTTT. It codes for CASSESLAESTDTQYF.

For this clonotype: A clone one base away is much larger, so this may be a read error. The chain recombines TRBV25-1 with TRBJ1-2; D is unclear. This CDR3 contains 13 residues. From germline, CDR1 is MGHDK and CDR2 SYGVNS. Trimming stripped 2 bases from V and 4 bases from J, with 8 bases between. DNA for the CDR3: TGTGCCAGCAGTGAAGGACGGTGCTATGGCTACACCTTC. Protein sequence: CASSEGRCYGYTF.

Only a few counts were recorded for this clonotype. The chain recombines TRBV7-2 with TRBJ2-1; 8 nucleotides agree with TRBD2. The CDR3 covers 15 residues. Germline CDR1 and CDR2: SGHTA and FQGNSA. The V gene end was trimmed by 3 bases and the J gene end by 4 bases; junction bases not matched to a gene: 5. The CDR3 loop reads CASSFSGGRYNEQFF. For the CDR3, the DNA is TGTGCCAGCAGCTTCAGCGGGGGCCGTTACAATGAGCAGTTCTTC.

The rearrangement joins TRBV6-2 or TRBV6-3 to TRBJ2-5; 7 bases fit TRBD2. The germline gives CDR1 MNHEY, CDR2 SVGEGT. V shed 0 bases, J shed 5 bases, and the junction held 6 bases outside the gene matches. The CDR3 contains 15 residues. The CDR3 DNA reads TGTGCCAGCAGTTACTCGGACTGGCGGGAGGAGACCCAGTACTTC. This encodes CASSYSDWREETQYF.

The chain combines TRBV20-1 with TRBJ2-1; 11 bases are a match to TRBD2. Germline V gene sequence: CDR1 DFQATT, CDR2 SNEGSKA (reference sequence). The CDR3 has 14 residues. Germline trimming cut 5 bases from V and 6 bases from J; bases unmatched to any gene: 6. The CDR3 reads CSAFGTSGLNEQFF. DNA of the CDR3: TGCAGTGCTTTCGGGACTAGCGGCCTCAATGAGCAGTTCTTC.

The chain employs TRBV4-1 and TRBJ2-7; 7 bases are a match to TRBD1. With 2 bases clipped from V and 6 bases from J, the junction kept 7 bases outside the gene matches. The CDR3 runs 14 residues. Looked up from germline, CDR1 is MGHRA and CDR2 is YSYEKL. The CDR3 protein is CASSQPRQGREQYF. The CDR3 DNA reads as TGCGCCAGCAGCCAACCCCGACAGGGCCGCGAGCAGTACTTC.

In its sample, this clonotype was seen many times. V usage is TRBV12-3 or TRBV12-4 and J usage is TRBJ2-7, with 10 bases fitting TRBD2. Trimming removed 1 base from V and 10 bases from J; junction bases left unmatched: 7. CDR3 length: 14 amino acids. In nucleotides, the CDR3 is TGTGCCAGCAGTTTAGAAGCTAGCGGGGGTTCTCAGTACTTC. This gives the protein CASSLEASGGSQYF.

This clonotype was picked up a small number of times. V and J are TRBV29-1 and TRBJ2-4, with 10 bases matching TRBD1. The J call could be wrong; TRBJ2-7 is a better fit for the DNA end. CDR3 size: 16 residues. Looked up from germline, CDR1 is SQVTM and CDR2 is ANQGSEA. This CDR3 reads CSVEAIGQGVDGEQYF. CDR3 nucleotides: TGCAGCGTTGAAGCGATTGGACAGGGGGTTGACGGCGAGCAGTACTTC.

This clonotype was recorded many times. Germline is not matched at one junction end, which may reflect a read error. This chain's CDR3 is CASSLGQTNTEAFF. CDR3 sequence (DNA): TGTGCCAGCAGCTTGGGACAGACGAACACTGAAGCTTTCTTT. This rearrangement joins TRBV5-1 to TRBJ1-1, with 7 bases aligning to TRBD1. This CDR3 comprises 14 residues. CDR1 is SGHRS, CDR2 YFSETQ, per germline.

The V gene is TRBV10-3, the J gene TRBJ2-3; possibly TRBD1 for D (6 bases). The V gene's germline CDR1 is ENHRY and CDR2 SYGVKD. The length of the CDR3 is 15 residues. The V end lost 3 bases, the J end lost 2 bases, and 12 bases lay between the germline ends. The CDR3 bases are TGTGCCATCAGTGAATCCGGGACACACACAGATACGCAGTATTTT. Translated: CAISESGTHTDTQYF.

This chain links TRBV15 with TRBJ2-7; no clear D gene. In germline, CDR1 is LNHNV, CDR2 YYDKDF (reference sequence). The CDR3 is 14 amino acids. With 6 bases removed from V and 2 bases from J, the gap between germline ends came to 14 bases. The CDR3 here is CATSRTDGPYEQYF. CDR3 in DNA: TGTGCCACCAGTAGAACCGACGGACCCTACGAGCAGTACTTC.

Turning to this clonotype: Sequence at one end of the junction differs from germline and may be a read error. V usage is TRBV11-3 and J usage is TRBJ2-4; TRBD1 aligns across 7 bases. The germline V gene has CDR1 SGHNT and CDR2 YENEEA. The CDR3 is 13 amino acids. DNA for the CDR3: TGTGCCTGCAGCTTCGACAGGGCGGACATTCAGTACTTC. Its protein product is CACSFDRADIQYF.

The rearrangement uses TRBV20-1 and TRBJ2-7; D might be TRBD2 (6 bases). The CDR3 sequence is 10 residues long. In germline, CDR1 is DFQATT, CDR2 SNEGSKA (reference sequence). CDR3 sequence: CRAAGHEQYF. In nucleotides, the CDR3 is TGCAGAGCCGCGGGACACGAGCAGTACTTC.

This chain joins TRBV20-1 and TRBJ2-4; 8 nucleotides agree with TRBD1. Germline-derived CDR1 and CDR2 are DFQATT and SNEGSKA (reference sequence). V gave up 3 bases and J gave up 13 bases; unmatched junction bases: 14. This CDR3 is built from 14 residues. CDR3 residues: CSASSGQALLGQYF. CDR3 DNA: TGCAGTGCTAGCTCGGGACAGGCCCTTTTAGGGCAGTACTTC.

The rearrangement joins TRBV29-1 to TRBJ1-3; D may be TRBD1 (5 bases). The V gene lost 6 bases and the J gene lost 1 base, with 10 bases spanning the gap. Per germline, CDR1 SQVTM and CDR2 ANQGSEA. This CDR3 is 13 amino acids long. The CDR3 DNA reads as TGCAGCGTCCAGGGTCGGTCTGGAAACACCATATATTTT. Its translation is CSVQGRSGNTIYF.

The chain carries TRBV6-2 or TRBV6-3 and TRBJ2-6; D is unclear. This CDR3 has 14 residues. V was pared by 7 bases and J by 0 bases, with 7 bases between. Per germline, CDR1 MNHEY and CDR2 SVGEGT. CDR3 nucleotide sequence: TGTGCCAGCAACAAGGTCTCTGGGGCCAACGTCCTGACTTTC. Translation: CASNKVSGANVLTF.

The chain employs TRBV4-1 and TRBJ1-2; TRBD1 might be the D (5 bases). Germline V CDR1 and CDR2: MGHRA, YSYEKL. This CDR3 comprises 14 residues. V was clipped by 0 bases and J by 3 bases, with 8 bases between them. Written as DNA, the CDR3 is TGCGCCAGCAGCCAAGATGACAGCTACTATGGCTACACCTTC. Translation gives CASSQDDSYYGYTF.

The chain links TRBV4-3 to TRBJ2-5; possibly TRBD2 for D (5 bases). The tail of the sequence fits TRBJ2-7 better, so the J call may be wrong. The CDR3 is 14 residues long. The V gene's germline CDR1 is LGHNA and CDR2 YSLEER. The DNA of the CDR3 is TGCGCCAGCAGCCCCGGACTGATACTCTACGAGCAGTACTTC. It is translated as CASSPGLILYEQYF.

The V gene is TRBV4-1, the J gene TRBJ1-1; D ambiguous. The V end lost 1 base, the J end lost 5 bases, and 14 bases lay between the germline ends. The CDR3 has 15 residues. The germline CDR1 and CDR2 sequences are MGHRA and YSYEKL. This chain's CDR3 is CASSQAQEVWTEAFF. The CDR3 nucleotides are TGCGCCAGCAGCCAAGCCCAAGAGGTTTGGACTGAAGCTTTCTTT.

This sequence joins TRBV21-1 and TRBJ2-3; the table's D call TRBD1 went unverified against the DNA. TRBV21-1 is tagged as a pseudogene. The CDR3 extends over 13 amino acids. The CDR3 sequence is CASSKAGQGAQYF. The CDR3 DNA sequence: TGTGCCAGCAGCAAAGCCGGACAGGGAGCGCAGTATTTT.

This clonotype occurred once. The gene calls are TRBV3-1 and TRBJ2-5; 7 nucleotides line up with TRBD1. V trimming: 4 bases; J trimming: 1 base; junction bases outside the gene matches: 9. Germline CDR1 LGHDT, CDR2 YNNKEL (reference sequence). This CDR3 has 16 amino acids. The chain's CDR3 is CASSRDNRGIQETQYF. For the CDR3, the DNA is TGTGCCAGCAGCCGCGATAACAGGGGTATCCAAGAGACCCAGTACTTC.

This clonotype was seen more than once but under ten times. This chain links TRBV7-9 with TRBJ2-7; D is perhaps TRBD2 (7 bases). V lost 5 bases to trimming and J lost 5 bases, with 16 bases between them. Germline values: CDR1 SEHNR, CDR2 FQNEAQ (reference sequence). The CDR3 loop spans 14 amino acids. CDR3 loop: CASSPWGGPDEQYF. CDR3 nucleotides: TGTGCCAGCAGCCCGTGGGGGGGGCCGGACGAGCAGTACTTC.

In its sample, this clonotype was seen a few times. This chain uses TRBV9 with TRBJ2-7; 9 positions match TRBD1. The germline gives CDR1 SGDLS, CDR2 YYNGEE. The CDR3 is made up of 15 amino acids. V trimming: 4 bases; J trimming: 2 bases; junction bases outside the gene matches: 7. The CDR3 loop is CASSPGTGTTYEQYF. Here the CDR3 DNA reads TGTGCCAGCAGCCCCGGGACAGGGACCACCTACGAGCAGTACTTC.

V and J are TRBV5-1 and TRBJ2-5, with D uncertain. The germline V and J ends were trimmed by 0 bases and 0 bases, with 9 bases remaining between them. Germline V gene data show CDR1 as SGHRS and CDR2 as YFSETQ. CDR3 length: 15 residues. DNA of the CDR3: TGCGCCAGCAGCTTGGCCATGGGGTACCAAGAGACCCAGTACTTC. It encodes CASSLAMGYQETQYF. Based on the CDR3 plus reference TRBV5-1 and TRBJ2-5, the full variable domain is KAGVTQTPRYLIKTRGQQVTLSCSPISGHRSVSWYQQTPGQGLQFLFEYFSETQRNKGNFPGRFSGRQFSNSRSEMNVSTLELGDSALYLCASSLAMGYQETQYFGPGTRLLVL.